This entry describes one T cell receptor beta chain. This sample is drawn from a study of OX40 agonist ivuxolimab in advanced cancers. Collection of blood occurred at baseline, at cycle 4 day 1, and at cycle 7 day 1. Using immunoSEQ multiplex PCR, the repertoire was profiled, and TCRdb retains in-frame clones only, with some absent. The top ten hold around 9.9% of the sample, which has about 48,000 clones, 85% to 90% seen once. The length of the CDR3 is 14 residues. Germline V gene sequence: CDR1 MNHEY, CDR2 SVGAGI. The V segment lost 2 bases and the J segment 2 bases; nucleotides outside the gene matches: 2.

This TCR came from an adult with an advanced solid tumor such as melanoma, head and neck, liver or kidney cancer. The sample consisted of CD4+ or CD8+ T cells sorted from blood, taken in a trial of the OX40 agonist ivuxolimab. The chain links TRBV6-5 to TRBJ1-2, with TRBD1 matching over 7 bases. For the CDR3, the DNA is TGTGCCAGCAGTTACGCGGGACAGAACTATGGCTACACCTTC. Residues: CASSYAGQNYGYTF.